Listed below are T cell receptor beta chains from one sample, sequenced in a study of Ad26.COV2.S vaccination and SARS-CoV-2 variants. Some clones are missing from TCRdb's copy, which holds only in-frame ones; the method was immunoSEQ multiplex PCR. The table lists hundreds of thousands of clones, roughly 90% of them singletons. The sequencing used peripheral blood, collected in a trial of Ad26.COV2.S vaccine versus placebo. The receptors here all came from a person aged 18-65 years who received the Ad26.COV2.S COVID-19 vaccine or a placebo. Each CDR3 is given with its conserved first and last residue. D genes are given only for firm matches. Clone size is stated in some rows and not others, as once, few, many or a class when expanded.

j_call clone_size v_call d_call cdr3_nt cdr3_aa
TRBJ2-2 NA TRBV4-3 NA TGCGCCAGCAGCCAGGGGTCTGGGAAGAACACCGGGGAGCTGTTTTTT CASSQGSGKNTGELFF
TRBJ1-1 NA TRBV4-3 NA TGCGCCAGCAGCCAAGATTTGAACACTGAAGCTTTCTTT CASSQDLNTEAFF
TRBJ1-1 NA TRBV19 NA TGTGCCAGTAGTATTCAGGGGATGAACACTGAAGCTTTCTTT CASSIQGMNTEAFF
TRBJ2-3 NA TRBV28 NA TGTGCCAGCAGTTTATGGGCAGATACGCAGTATTTT CASSLWADTQYF
TRBJ2-5 NA TRBV5-4 NA TGTGCCTGGGGTGGGGGCGCAGAGACCCAGTACTTC CAWGGGAETQYF
TRBJ2-5 NA TRBV28 TRBD1 TGTGCCAGCAGTAAACTCCGGACAGGGGGCTCTTTAGAGACCCAGTACTTC CASSKLRTGGSLETQYF
TRBJ1-2 few TRBV7-9 NA TGTGCCAGCAGCTTAACAGGGTATGGCTACACCTTC CASSLTGYGYTF
TRBJ1-1 NA TRBV3-1/TRBV3-2 NA TGTGCCAGCAGCCCAAGGGGGGGGGATACTGAAGCTTTCTTT CASSPRGGDTEAFF
TRBJ1-2 NA TRBV7-9 NA TGTGCCAGCAGCCGTACGTCACAGGGCAAGGGAAGTGGCTACACCTTC CASSRTSQGKGSGYTF
TRBJ2-7 NA TRBV7-2 NA TGTGCCAGCAGCTTAATGGCCGGGGGCTACGAGCAGTACTTC CASSLMAGGYEQYF
TRBJ2-3 NA TRBV11-2 NA TGTGCCAGCAGCTTAGAGAGGAGCACAGATACGCAGTATTTT CASSLERSTDTQYF
TRBJ2-6 NA TRBV19 NA TGTGCCAGTAGTATAGGAGCGGCAAACTCTGGGGCCAACGTCCTGACTTTC CASSIGAANSGANVLTF
TRBJ2-7 NA TRBV27 NA TGTGCCAGCAGTTTCGCCCGAATCACAGGGATGGGTAACGAGCAGTACTTC CASSFARITGMGNEQYF
TRBJ2-7 NA TRBV6-5 NA TGTGCCAGCTGGGGGGGCGGAGCCTACGAGCAGTACTTC CASWGGGAYEQYF
TRBJ1-2 NA TRBV7-8 NA TGTGCCAGCAGCTTACGATGGGCAGCCCGAGATAACCTGGATTATGGCTACACCTTC CASSLRWAARDNLDYGYTF
TRBJ2-3 NA TRBV7-2 TRBD1 TGTGCCAGCAGCTCATACGGACAGGGCCTCACAGATACGCAGTATTTT CASSSYGQGLTDTQYF
TRBJ2-7 NA TRBV28 NA TGTGCCAGCAGGGTCTTTTCGGGGTCTCCGCTTTACGAGCAGTACTTC CASRVFSGSPLYEQYF
TRBJ1-1 few TRBV5-4 NA TGTGCCAGCAGCTTTCGGGGGGTTCGAACTGAAGCTTTCTTT CASSFRGVRTEAFF
TRBJ2-2 NA TRBV7-9 TRBD2 TGTGCCAGCAGCTTCCCGGGACTAGCGGCGAACACCGGGGAGCTGTTTTTT CASSFPGLAANTGELFF
TRBJ1-2 NA TRBV4-1 NA TGCGCCAGCAGCCCTTCGGGGACCGCGGACTATGGCTACACCTTC CASSPSGTADYGYTF
TRBJ2-7 NA TRBV13 NA TGTGCCAGCAGCTTAATGGGTGGGGTTGACGAGCAGTACTTC CASSLMGGVDEQYF
TRBJ2-7 NA TRBV2 TRBD1 TGTGCCAGCAGTGAAAACAGGGGGCTCTACGAGCAGTACTTC CASSENRGLYEQYF
TRBJ2-3 NA TRBV15 TRBD2 TGTGCCACCAGCCCCTATGTTAGTACGGGGGGAACAGATACGCAGTATTTT CATSPYVSTGGTDTQYF
TRBJ2-1 NA TRBV9 TRBD2 TGTGCCAGCAGTTCCACCGGGACTAGCGGCTACAATGAGCAGTTCTTC CASSSTGTSGYNEQFF
TRBJ2-3 once TRBV10-3 TRBD2 TGTGCCACCGCCCGACTAGCGGGGGACACAGATACGCAGTATTTT CATARLAGDTDTQYF
TRBJ2-7 once TRBV7-9 TRBD1 TGTGCCAGCAGCTCCCGGGACAGGGGACCCTACGAGCAGTACTTC CASSSRDRGPYEQYF
TRBJ2-3 NA TRBV15 TRBD1 TGTGCCACCAGCAGAGATGGGACAGGGGGCACAGATACGCAGTATTTT CATSRDGTGGTDTQYF
TRBJ1-2 NA TRBV7-9 TRBD1 TGTGCCAGCAGCTCTTCGGGCCCCAGGGGGGATGGCTACACCTTC CASSSSGPRGDGYTF
TRBJ2-3 NA TRBV6-5 NA TGTGCCAGCAGCCCCACCCTCAGCACAGATACGCAGTATTTT CASSPTLSTDTQYF
TRBJ1-6 NA TRBV28 NA TGTGCCAGCAGTTCTAACAAGAACAGAAATAATTCACCCCTCCACTTT CASSSNKNRNNSPLHF
TRBJ2-5 NA TRBV4-1 NA TGCGCCAGCAGCCAAGTCAGGCAAAACCAAGAGACCCAGTACTTC CASSQVRQNQETQYF
TRBJ2-7 NA TRBV5-4 NA TGTGCCAGCACCGAGGGTCGATCCTACGAGCAGTACTTC CASTEGRSYEQYF
TRBJ2-7 NA TRBV24-1 NA TGTGCCACCAGTGAGGGATACCGCTACGAGCAGTACTTC CATSEGYRYEQYF
TRBJ1-5 NA TRBV6-2/TRBV6-3 NA TGTGCCAGCAGTTACTCGGGACATCGATCGACCAGCAATCAGCCCCAGCATTTT CASSYSGHRSTSNQPQHF
TRBJ1-1 once TRBV7-9 NA TGTGCCAGCAGCTTACAGGGGAGGGCCACTGAAGCTTTCTTT CASSLQGRATEAFF
TRBJ2-7 NA TRBV19 NA TGTGCCAGTAGTATTGGGGGGCTAGCGGTAATCTACGAGCAGTACTTC CASSIGGLAVIYEQYF
TRBJ1-3 NA TRBV9 NA TGTGCCAGCAGCTCCCGGAGGGGATGGGACACCATATATTTT CASSSRRGWDTIYF
TRBJ2-2 NA TRBV5-6 NA TGTGCCAGCAGCCGGGGGCAGGGGATGAACACCGGGGAGCTGTTTTTT CASSRGQGMNTGELFF
TRBJ1-1 NA TRBV19 TRBD1 TGTGCCAGTAGTTTCTTTCTCGGGACAGCCCTCCGCACTGAAGCTTTCTTT CASSFFLGTALRTEAFF
TRBJ2-1 NA TRBV4-3 NA TGCGCCAGCAGCCAAGTTCGGGTCGTGTACAATGAGCAGTTCTTC CASSQVRVVYNEQFF
TRBJ1-1 NA TRBV5-5 TRBD1 TGTGCCAGCAGCTTGAATTATTGGTTACCTACAGGGGGATTGAACACTGAAGCTTTCTTT CASSLNYWLPTGGLNTEAFF
TRBJ1-2 NA TRBV18 NA TGTGCCAGCTCACCAGCCGGGACACCTACTAACTATGGCTACACCTTC CASSPAGTPTNYGYTF
TRBJ1-3 NA TRBV28 NA TGTGCCAGCAGTTTAAGGGTGGGGCCTGGAAACACCATATATTTT CASSLRVGPGNTIYF
TRBJ2-5 NA TRBV20-1 NA TGCAGTGCTAGATCGGAAGAGACCCAGTACTTC CSARSEETQYF
TRBJ2-1 NA TRBV7-8 TRBD2 TGTGCCAGCAGCTTCCTACTGACTAGCTCTAACAATGAGCAGTTCTTC CASSFLLTSSNNEQFF